This TCR beta chain was observed in a study of blood T cell repertoires in COVID-19. Whole-study context: Acute-phase and convalescent COVID-19 samples originated in the United States, Italy and Spain. In each case, the material was cDNA or gDNA derived from T cells, B-cell-depleted T cells, or PBMCs.

Authors' data handling: Using reference gene primer amplification, nucleated cell counts were estimated. Clones were read by immunoSEQ multiplex PCR, and TCRdb kept only the in-frame ones, dropping some. From that table come the V and J calls and clone size; the DNA was used to work out D and trimming. The sample carries roughly 15,000 clones, 60% to 85% recorded once. CDR3 length: 16 amino acids. CDR1 is SEHNR, CDR2 FQNEAQ, per germline (reference sequence). Between the trimmed V and J ends, which lost 5 bases and 1 base, there was a span of 12 bases. What was sequenced was peripheral blood. This clonotype was sampled from a man between 60 and 75 years old with acute or convalescent COVID-19. The chain joins TRBV7-9 to TRBJ2-6, with D possibly matching TRBD1 (5 bases). CDR3 protein: CASSLRGWSGANVLTF. As DNA, the CDR3 is TGTGCCAGCAGCCTAAGGGGTTGGTCTGGGGCCAACGTCCTGACTTTC. The variable domain in full, with the rest retrieved from reference TRBV7-9 and TRBJ2-6, is DTGVSQNPRHKITKRGQNVTFRCDPISEHNRLYWYRQTLGQGPEFLTYFQNEAQLEKSRLLSDRFSAERPKGSFSTLEIQRTEQGDSAMYLCASSLRGWSGANVLTFGAGSRLTVL.